The T cell receptor beta chain described here comes from a study of cytomegalovirus exposure and HLA in healthy donors. A multiplex PCR was run with 60 Vbeta primers and 13 Jbeta primers. Libraries were prepared by immunoSEQ multiplex PCR; TCRdb keeps only in-frame clonotypes and omits some of them. In the table there are around 160,000 clones, over 65% of which are singletons. Per germline, CDR1 KGHSH and CDR2 LQKENI. V was pared by 4 bases and J by 6 bases, with 8 bases of the junction left unmatched. CDR3 length: 14 amino acids. This clone was seen more than once but under ten times. What was sequenced was PBMCs. This clonotype originated in a man aged 18 to 29 in good health and CMV-seropositive. This chain links TRBV18 with TRBJ1-2; 7 bases map to TRBD1. The CDR3 region is CASSLQQGQDGYTF. The CDR3 nucleotides are TGTGCCAGCTCACTACAACAGGGGCAGGATGGCTACACCTTC.